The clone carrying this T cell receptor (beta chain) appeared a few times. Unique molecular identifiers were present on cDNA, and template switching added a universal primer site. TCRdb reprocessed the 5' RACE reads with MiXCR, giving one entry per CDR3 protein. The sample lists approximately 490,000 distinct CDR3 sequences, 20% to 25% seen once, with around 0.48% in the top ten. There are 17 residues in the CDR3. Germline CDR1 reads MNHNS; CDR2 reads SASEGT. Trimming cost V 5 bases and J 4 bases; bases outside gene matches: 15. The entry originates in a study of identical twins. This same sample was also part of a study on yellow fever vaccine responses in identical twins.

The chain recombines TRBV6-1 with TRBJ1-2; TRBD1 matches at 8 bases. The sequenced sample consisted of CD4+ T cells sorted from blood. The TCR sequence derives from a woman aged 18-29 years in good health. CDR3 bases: TGTGCCAGCAGTATCCGTGGGACAGGCGGAATCGGCTATGGCTACACCTTC. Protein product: CASSIRGTGGIGYGYTF.